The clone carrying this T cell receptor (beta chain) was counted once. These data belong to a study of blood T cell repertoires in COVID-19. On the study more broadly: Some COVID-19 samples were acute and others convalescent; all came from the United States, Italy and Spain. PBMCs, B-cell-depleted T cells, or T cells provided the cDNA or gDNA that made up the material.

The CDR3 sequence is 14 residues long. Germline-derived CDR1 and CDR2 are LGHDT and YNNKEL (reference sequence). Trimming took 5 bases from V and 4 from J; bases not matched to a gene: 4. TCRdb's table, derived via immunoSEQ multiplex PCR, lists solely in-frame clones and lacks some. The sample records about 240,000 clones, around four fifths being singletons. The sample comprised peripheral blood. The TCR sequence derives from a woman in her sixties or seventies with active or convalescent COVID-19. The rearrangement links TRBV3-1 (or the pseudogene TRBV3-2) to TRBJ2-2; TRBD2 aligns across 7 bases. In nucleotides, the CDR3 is TGTGCCAGCAGCAGACGGGGGGTCACCGGGGAGCTGTTTTTT. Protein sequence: CASSRRGVTGELFF.